This note documents a single T cell receptor beta chain sequence. J lost 8 bases, V lost 1 base, and 10 bases had no gene match. CDR3 length: 16 residues. From germline, CDR1 is MNHNS and CDR2 SASEGT. These data originate in a study of blood T cell repertoires in COVID-19. Study-level information: From the United States, Italy and Spain came samples of acute and convalescent COVID-19. Sources were T cells, B-cell-depleted T cells, or PBMCs; the material itself was cDNA or gDNA.

Per the original methods: It was from reference gene primer amplification that nucleated cell counts were estimated. Profiled with immunoSEQ multiplex PCR; TCRdb holds only in-frame clones, not every one. The D gene and trimming were derived from the DNA, and the V and J assignments and clone size from that table. The table includes 160,000 or so clones, roughly 82% detected once. The receptor was derived from a woman in her seventies with acute or convalescent COVID-19. The V gene is TRBV6-1, the J gene TRBJ2-1; the match to TRBD2 covers 8 bases. The specimen sequenced was peripheral blood. The CDR3 nucleotides are TGTGCCAGCAGTGAAGGGGGCGGGGGGCCACAGGATGAGCAGTTCTTC. It yields the protein CASSEGGGGPQDEQFF.